In this sample, the clone carrying this T cell receptor (beta chain) turned up many times. This specimen belongs to a study of T cells in Graves' hyperthyroidism and ophthalmopathy. Pregnant or lactating patients were excluded, as were those with uncontrolled infection or other autoimmune disease. V was pared by 5 bases and J by 2 bases, with 5 bases of the junction left unmatched. CDR3 size: 14 residues. RNA transcripts were the template for amplifying TCR beta CDR3 regions. RT-PCR in the first round (using the HTBI primer set) targeted the TCR CDR3. TCRdb recomputed calls from the multiplex PCR reads with MiXCR, one row per CDR3 protein. The table lists around 290,000 distinct CDR3 sequences, more than 10% of them singletons, with roughly 8.5% in the top ten.

This TCR was recovered from a woman under 40 with Graves' hyperthyroidism that later progressed to Graves' ophthalmopathy. The rearrangement links TRBV12-3 or TRBV12-4 to TRBJ2-7; 8 bases align to TRBD2. The sequencing input was blood. Here the CDR3 reads CASSLPGLAYEQYF. The CDR3, as DNA: TGTGCCAGCAGTCTCCCGGGACTAGCCTACGAGCAGTACTTC.